This T cell receptor beta chain emerged from a study of T cells in Graves' hyperthyroidism and ophthalmopathy. Amplified regions were TCR beta CDR3 sequences from RNA transcripts. The HTBI primer set drove a first-round RT-PCR of the TCR CDR3. TCRdb analysed the multiplex PCR reads with MiXCR anew, one entry per CDR3 protein. The table records approximately 600,000 distinct CDR3 sequences, less than 25% of them present only once. This TCR derives from a man aged 25 to 40 with Graves' ophthalmopathy. Sample: blood.

CDR3 DNA: TGTGCCAGCAGTTACGCGGAACCATCCTACGAGCAGTACTTC. The encoded protein is CASSYAEPSYEQYF. This chain links TRBV6-5 with TRBJ2-7; no definite D call. The germline CDR1 and CDR2 sequences are MNHEY and SVGAGI. This CDR3 region has 14 residues. Trimming stripped 2 bases from V and 1 base from J, with 9 bases between.